A selection of T cell receptor beta chains follows, all from one sample in a study of T cell responses to AZD1222 COVID-19 vaccine. The data were produced by immunoSEQ multiplex PCR, yet TCRdb's version contains in-frame clones alone and is incomplete. The sample includes roughly 140,000 clones, 94% of them seen just once. The source was peripheral blood, collected on day 0 of AZD1222 vaccination. The receptors derive from an adult in good health. Each CDR3 is given with its conserved first and last residue. The D gene is left open where the match is weak. Clone size is not always given. Where it is, it says once, few, many or a class for expanded clones.

v_gene	d_gene	abundance	j_gene	CDR3aa	CDR3nt
TRBV6-5	-	-	TRBJ1-5	CASSDYSNQPQHF	TGTGCCAGCAGCGACTATAGCAATCAGCCCCAGCATTTT
TRBV5-1	-	-	TRBJ2-5	CASSPVGRQFQETQYF	TGCGCCAGCAGCCCAGTGGGTCGCCAGTTCCAAGAGACCCAGTACTTC
TRBV9	-	-	TRBJ2-2	CASSVVFGQTNTGELFF	TGTGCCAGCAGCGTAGTTTTTGGGCAGACGAACACCGGGGAGCTGTTTTTT
TRBV6-5	-	once	TRBJ1-2	CATPGLNYGYTF	TGTGCCACACCAGGTCTTAACTATGGCTACACCTTC
TRBV4-2	-	-	TRBJ1-4	CASSPATNEKLFF	TGTGCCAGCAGCCCTGCAACTAATGAAAAACTGTTTTTT
TRBV10-3	-	-	TRBJ2-1	CASGGTGLIFEQFF	TGTGCCTCCGGGGGAACAGGGCTAATATTTGAGCAGTTCTTC
TRBV7-9	-	once	TRBJ2-3	CASSLGALQTDTQYF	TGTGCCAGCAGCTTGGGGGCGTTACAAACAGATACGCAGTATTTT
TRBV11-2	-	-	TRBJ1-6	CASSLDTSSYNSPLHF	TGTGCCAGCAGCTTAGATACCAGCTCCTATAATTCACCCCTCCACTTT
TRBV11-2	-	-	TRBJ2-2	CASSLLAQVNTGELFF	TGTGCCAGCAGCCTGTTGGCACAGGTGAACACCGGGGAGCTGTTTTTT
TRBV5-1	TRBD1	-	TRBJ2-1	CASSHGTGGENEQFF	TGCGCCAGCAGCCACGGGACAGGGGGAGAGAATGAGCAGTTCTTC
TRBV6-4	-	-	TRBJ1-5	CASRGTTGSQPQHF	TGTGCCAGCAGGGGGACAACGGGGTCGCAGCCCCAGCATTTT
TRBV5-1	TRBD2	once	TRBJ2-5	CASSFRIAGESTQYF	TGCGCCAGCAGCTTTCGTATAGCGGGGGAATCCACCCAGTACTTC
TRBV4-3	-	-	TRBJ1-2	CASSQDAYQGAYGYTF	TGCGCCAGCAGCCAAGACGCGTACCAGGGAGCCTATGGCTACACCTTC
TRBV11-2	-	-	TRBJ2-5	CASSLGPGGYQETQYF	TGTGCCAGCAGCTTAGGACCGGGTGGGTACCAAGAGACCCAGTACTTC
TRBV7-2	-	-	TRBJ2-1	CASSFGTLGDEQFF	TGTGCCAGCAGCTTCGGGACTCTAGGGGATGAGCAGTTCTTC
TRBV7-7	-	once	TRBJ2-1	CASRYPLGSYNEQFF	TGTGCCAGCAGGTACCCTCTTGGATCCTACAATGAGCAGTTCTTC